This entry describes one T cell receptor (beta chain). Other DNA sequences in this specimen translate into the identical CDR3. This sample is drawn from a study of shared clonotypes between healthy human individuals. Germline lookup yields CDR1 GTSNPN and CDR2 SVGIG (reference sequence). V lost 1 base, J lost 7 bases, and 11 bases lay in between. This CDR3 contains 12 residues. The donors were all Caucasian adults (living in Nashville, Tennessee). The authors distributed each subset's genomic DNA evenly over several immunoSEQ plates. Here immunoSEQ multiplex PCR was the method, and the copy in TCRdb shows in-frame clones only, minus some. The table lists about a million clones, less than 85% of them singletons.

The clonotype comes from a young man in good health. The chain links TRBV30 to TRBJ2-7, with D perhaps TRBD2 (5 bases). The sequenced sample was memory CD4+ T cells sorted from blood. Specified subset: CD45RA-negative fraction. The CDR3 DNA is TGTGCCTGGAGTGGTCGGGGTGCGGAGCAGTACTTC. Residues: CAWSGRGAEQYF.